This TCR beta chain is from a study of regulatory T cells in long-lasting Graves disease. Study-wide results and limits: New patients shared fewer public clonotypes (around 970) than persistent patients did (around 3,000).

This clonotype was observed at least ten times. Its target is not known. Stated time point: newly diagnosed GD, antithyroid drugs for less than 3 months. PBMC RNA was the source of the TCR library. Libraries of TCR beta came from iRepertoire HTBI primers plus Arm-PCR of CDR3 regions. In TCRdb, the multiplex PCR reads were re-called with MiXCR into one record per CDR3 protein. The sample records 420,000 or so distinct CDR3 sequences, about 15% being singletons. These data were likewise used in another study, on T cells in Graves' hyperthyroidism and ophthalmopathy. That work adds: Clinical symptoms, serum thyroxine, TRAb, thyroid ultrasound and orbital computed tomography established diagnosis. A model built on 13 V-J features separated ophthalmopathy from stable hyperthyroidism.

This receptor was obtained from a woman under 30 with Graves disease. Sequenced here: peripheral blood mononuclear cells (PBMCs), sampled at new diagnosis, from a patient treated with antithyroid drugs.

The CDR3 is CASTLRENTEAFF. The CDR3 nucleotides are TGTGCCAGCACTCTCAGGGAGAACACTGAAGCTTTCTTT. The chain combines TRBV6-1 with TRBJ1-1, with D possibly TRBD1 on 5 matching bases. The germline CDR1 and CDR2 sequences are MNHNS and SASEGT. This CDR3 is built from 13 residues. V was cut by 7 bases and J by 1 base, with 10 bases left in between.